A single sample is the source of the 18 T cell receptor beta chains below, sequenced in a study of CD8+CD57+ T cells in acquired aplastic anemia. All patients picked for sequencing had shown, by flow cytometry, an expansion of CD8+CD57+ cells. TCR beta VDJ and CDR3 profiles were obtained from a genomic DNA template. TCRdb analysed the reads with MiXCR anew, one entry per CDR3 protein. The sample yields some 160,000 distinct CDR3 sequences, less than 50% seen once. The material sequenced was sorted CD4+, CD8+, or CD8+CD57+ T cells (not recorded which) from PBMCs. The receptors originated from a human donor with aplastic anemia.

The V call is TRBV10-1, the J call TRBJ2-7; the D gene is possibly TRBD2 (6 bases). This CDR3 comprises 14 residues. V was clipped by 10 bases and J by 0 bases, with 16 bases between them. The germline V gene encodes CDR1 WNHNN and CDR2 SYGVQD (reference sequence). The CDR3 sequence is CATVRDGSSYEQYF. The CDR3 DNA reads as TGCGCCACCGTCCGGGACGGGAGCTCCTACGAGCAGTACTTC.

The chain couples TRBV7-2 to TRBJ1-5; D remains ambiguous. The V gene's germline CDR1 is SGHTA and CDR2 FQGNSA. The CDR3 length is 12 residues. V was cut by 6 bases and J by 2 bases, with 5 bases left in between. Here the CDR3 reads CASSFRNQPQHF. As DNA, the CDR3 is TGTGCCAGCAGTTTCCGCAATCAGCCCCAGCATTTT. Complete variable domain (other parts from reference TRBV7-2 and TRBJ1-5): GAGVSQSPSNKVTEKGKDVELRCDPISGHTALYWYRQSLGQGLEFLIYFQGNSAPDKSGLPSDRFSAERTGGSVSTLTIQRTQQEDSAVYLCASSFRNQPQHFGDGTRLSIL.

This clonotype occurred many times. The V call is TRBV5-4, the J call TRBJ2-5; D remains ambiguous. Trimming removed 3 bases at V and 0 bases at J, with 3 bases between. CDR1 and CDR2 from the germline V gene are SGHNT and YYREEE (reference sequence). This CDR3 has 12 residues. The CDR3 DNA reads TGTGCCAGCAGCTGGGACCAAGAGACCCAGTACTTC. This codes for CASSWDQETQYF.

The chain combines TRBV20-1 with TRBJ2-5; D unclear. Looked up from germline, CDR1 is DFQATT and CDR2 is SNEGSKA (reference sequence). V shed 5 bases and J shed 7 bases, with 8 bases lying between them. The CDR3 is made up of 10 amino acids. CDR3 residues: CSAGSRTQYF. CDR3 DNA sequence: TGCAGTGCTGGCTCGCGGACCCAGTACTTC.

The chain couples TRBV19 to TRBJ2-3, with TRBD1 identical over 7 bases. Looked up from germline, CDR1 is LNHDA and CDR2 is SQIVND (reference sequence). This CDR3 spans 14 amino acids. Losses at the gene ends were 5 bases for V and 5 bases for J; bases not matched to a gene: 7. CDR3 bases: TGTGCCAGTAGTTCTACAGGGGCAGGAGATACGCAGTATTTT. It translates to CASSSTGAGDTQYF.

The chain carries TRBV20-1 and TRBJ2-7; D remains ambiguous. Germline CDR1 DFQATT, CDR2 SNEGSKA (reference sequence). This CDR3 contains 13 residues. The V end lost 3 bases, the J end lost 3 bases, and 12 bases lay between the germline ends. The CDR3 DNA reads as TGCAGTGCTAGTCCCCCCAGATACTACGAGCAGTACTTC. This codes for CSASPPRYYEQYF.

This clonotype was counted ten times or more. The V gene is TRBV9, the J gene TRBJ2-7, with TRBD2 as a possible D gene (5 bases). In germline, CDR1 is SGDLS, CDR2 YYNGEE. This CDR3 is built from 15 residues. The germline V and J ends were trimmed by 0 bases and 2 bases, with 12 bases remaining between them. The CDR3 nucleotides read TGTGCCAGCAGCGTAGGTGTTAGCGAGACCTACGAGCAGTACTTC. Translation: CASSVGVSETYEQYF.

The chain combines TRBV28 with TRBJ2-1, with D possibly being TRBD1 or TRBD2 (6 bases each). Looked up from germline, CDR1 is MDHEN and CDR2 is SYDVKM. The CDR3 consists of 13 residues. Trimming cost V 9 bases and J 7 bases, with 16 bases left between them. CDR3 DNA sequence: TGTGCCAGTTTACCGGGGGCTACTAATGAGCAGTTCTTC. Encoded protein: CASLPGATNEQFF.

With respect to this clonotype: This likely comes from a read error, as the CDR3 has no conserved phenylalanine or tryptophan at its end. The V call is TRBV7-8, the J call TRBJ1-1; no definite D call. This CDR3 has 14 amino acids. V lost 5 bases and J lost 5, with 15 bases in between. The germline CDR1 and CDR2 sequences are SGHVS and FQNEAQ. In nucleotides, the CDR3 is TGTGCCAGCAGCCCCTTACTCCTGGAGACTGAAGCTTTCTCT. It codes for CASSPLLLETEAFS.

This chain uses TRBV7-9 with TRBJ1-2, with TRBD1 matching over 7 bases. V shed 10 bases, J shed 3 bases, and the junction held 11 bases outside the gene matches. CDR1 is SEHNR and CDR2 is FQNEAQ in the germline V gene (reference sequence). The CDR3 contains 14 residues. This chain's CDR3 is CAIGGDSPDYGYTF. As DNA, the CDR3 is TGTGCCATCGGGGGGGACAGCCCTGACTATGGCTACACCTTC.

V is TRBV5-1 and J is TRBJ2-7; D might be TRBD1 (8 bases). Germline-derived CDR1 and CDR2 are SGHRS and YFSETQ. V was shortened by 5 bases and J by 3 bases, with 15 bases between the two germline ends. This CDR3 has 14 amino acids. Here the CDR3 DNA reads TGCGCCAGCAGGTCGGACAGGGAGGGCTACGAGCAGTACTTC. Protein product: CASRSDREGYEQYF.

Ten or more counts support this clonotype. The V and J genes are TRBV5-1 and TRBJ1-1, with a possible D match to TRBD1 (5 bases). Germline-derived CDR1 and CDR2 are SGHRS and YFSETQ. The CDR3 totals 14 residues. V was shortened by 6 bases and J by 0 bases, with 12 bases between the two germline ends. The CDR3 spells CASNNGGLNTEAFF. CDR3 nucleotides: TGCGCCAGCAATAATGGGGGGTTGAACACTGAAGCTTTCTTT.

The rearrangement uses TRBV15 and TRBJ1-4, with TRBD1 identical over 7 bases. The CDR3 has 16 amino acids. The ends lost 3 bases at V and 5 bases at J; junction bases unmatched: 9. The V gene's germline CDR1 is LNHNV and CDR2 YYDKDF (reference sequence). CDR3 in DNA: TGTGCCACCAGCAGTTACCTAGGACAGGACAATGAAAAACTGTTTTTT. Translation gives CATSSYLGQDNEKLFF.

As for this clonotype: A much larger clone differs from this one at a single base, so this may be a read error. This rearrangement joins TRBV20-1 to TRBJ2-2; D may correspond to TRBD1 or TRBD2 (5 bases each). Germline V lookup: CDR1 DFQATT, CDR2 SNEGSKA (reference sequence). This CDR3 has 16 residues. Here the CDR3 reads CSASHRDPANTVELFF. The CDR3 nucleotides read TGCAGTGCTTCGCACCGGGACCCCGCGAACACCGTGGAGCTGTTTTTT.

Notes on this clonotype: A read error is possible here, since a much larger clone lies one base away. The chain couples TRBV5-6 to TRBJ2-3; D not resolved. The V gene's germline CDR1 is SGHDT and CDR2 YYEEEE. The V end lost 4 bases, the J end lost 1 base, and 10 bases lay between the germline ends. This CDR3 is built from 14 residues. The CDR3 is CASSHPSGTDTQYF. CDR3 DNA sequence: TGTGCCAGCAGCCACCCCTCTGGCACAGATACGCAGTATTTT.

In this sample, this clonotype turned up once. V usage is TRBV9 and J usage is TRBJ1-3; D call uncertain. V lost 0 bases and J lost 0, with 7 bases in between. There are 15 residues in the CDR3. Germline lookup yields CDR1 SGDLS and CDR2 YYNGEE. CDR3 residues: CASSVERYSGNTIYF. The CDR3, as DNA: TGTGCCAGCAGCGTAGAGCGGTACTCTGGAAACACCATATATTTT.

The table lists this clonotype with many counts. DNA of the CDR3: TGTGCCAGCAGTCAGACCCAAGAGACCCAGTACTTC. Encoded protein: CASSQTQETQYF. This chain uses TRBV3-1 with TRBJ2-5, with D unresolved. CDR1 LGHDT and CDR2 YNNKEL come from the germline V gene (reference sequence). The ends were cut back, 6 bases at V and 1 base at J, with 6 bases in the middle. CDR3 length: 12 amino acids.

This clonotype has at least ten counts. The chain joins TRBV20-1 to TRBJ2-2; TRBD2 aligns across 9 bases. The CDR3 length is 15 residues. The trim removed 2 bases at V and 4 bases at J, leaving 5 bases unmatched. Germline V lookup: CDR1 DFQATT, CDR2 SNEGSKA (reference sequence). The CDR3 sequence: CSARTGTSFTGELFF. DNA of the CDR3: TGCAGTGCTAGAACCGGGACTAGCTTCACCGGGGAGCTGTTTTTT.